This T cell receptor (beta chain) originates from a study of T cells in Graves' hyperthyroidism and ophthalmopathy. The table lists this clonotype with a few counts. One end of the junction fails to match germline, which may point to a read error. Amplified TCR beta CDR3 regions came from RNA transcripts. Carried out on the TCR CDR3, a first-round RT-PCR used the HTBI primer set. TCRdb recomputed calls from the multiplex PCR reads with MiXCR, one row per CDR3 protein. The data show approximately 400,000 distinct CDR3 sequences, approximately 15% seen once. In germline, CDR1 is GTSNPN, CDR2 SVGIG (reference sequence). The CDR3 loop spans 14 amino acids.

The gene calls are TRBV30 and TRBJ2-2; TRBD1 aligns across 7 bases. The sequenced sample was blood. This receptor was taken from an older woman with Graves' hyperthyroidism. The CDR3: CAWRDRLDTGELSF. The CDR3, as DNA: TGTGCCTGGAGGGACAGGTTAGACACCGGGGAGCTGTCTTTT.